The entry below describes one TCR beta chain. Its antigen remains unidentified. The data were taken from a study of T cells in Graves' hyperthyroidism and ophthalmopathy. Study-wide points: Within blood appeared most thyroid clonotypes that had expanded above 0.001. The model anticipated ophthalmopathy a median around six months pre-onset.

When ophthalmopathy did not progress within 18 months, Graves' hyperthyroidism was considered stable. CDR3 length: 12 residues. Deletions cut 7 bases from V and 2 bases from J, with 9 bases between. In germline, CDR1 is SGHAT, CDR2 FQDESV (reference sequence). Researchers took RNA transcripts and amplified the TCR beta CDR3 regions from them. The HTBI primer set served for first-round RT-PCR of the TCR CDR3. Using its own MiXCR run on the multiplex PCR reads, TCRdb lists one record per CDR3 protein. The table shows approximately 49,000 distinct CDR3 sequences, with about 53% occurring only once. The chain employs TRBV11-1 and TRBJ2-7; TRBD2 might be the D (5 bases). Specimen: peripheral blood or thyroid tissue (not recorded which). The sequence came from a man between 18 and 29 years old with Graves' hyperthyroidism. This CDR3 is CASTGWAYEQYF. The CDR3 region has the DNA TGTGCCAGCACGGGATGGGCCTACGAGCAGTACTTC.